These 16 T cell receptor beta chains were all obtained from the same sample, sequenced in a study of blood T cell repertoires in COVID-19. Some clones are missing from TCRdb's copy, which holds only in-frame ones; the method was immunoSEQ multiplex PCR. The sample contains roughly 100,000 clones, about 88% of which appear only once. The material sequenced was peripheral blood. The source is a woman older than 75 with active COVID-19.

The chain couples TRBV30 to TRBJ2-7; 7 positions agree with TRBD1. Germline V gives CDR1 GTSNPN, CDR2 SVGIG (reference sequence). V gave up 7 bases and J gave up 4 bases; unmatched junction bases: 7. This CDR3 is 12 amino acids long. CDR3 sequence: CASIDRVYEQYF. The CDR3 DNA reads TGTGCCTCGATCGACAGGGTATACGAGCAGTACTTC.

In DNA form, the CDR3 reads TGTGCCACCAGCAGAGATAGGGGATCAGCTGGAAACACCATATATTTT. Encoded protein: CATSRDRGSAGNTIYF. The chain employs TRBV15 and TRBJ1-3, with TRBD1 as a possible D gene (5 bases). Looked up from germline, CDR1 is LNHNV and CDR2 is YYDKDF (reference sequence). Deletions cut 0 bases from V and 2 bases from J, with 11 bases between. The CDR3 totals 16 residues. Drawing the rest from reference TRBV15 and TRBJ1-3, the complete variable domain is DAMVIQNPRYQVTQFGKPVTLSCSQTLNHNVMYWYQQKSSQAPKLLFHYYDKDFNNEADTPDNFQSRRPNTSFCFLDIRSPGLGDTAMYLCATSRDRGSAGNTIYFGEGSWLTVV.

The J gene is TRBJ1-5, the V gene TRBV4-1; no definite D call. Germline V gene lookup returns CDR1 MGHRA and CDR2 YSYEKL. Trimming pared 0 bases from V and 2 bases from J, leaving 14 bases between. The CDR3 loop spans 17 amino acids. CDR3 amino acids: CASSQDVGLMGNQPQHF. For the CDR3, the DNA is TGCGCCAGCAGCCAAGATGTAGGACTAATGGGCAATCAGCCCCAGCATTTT.

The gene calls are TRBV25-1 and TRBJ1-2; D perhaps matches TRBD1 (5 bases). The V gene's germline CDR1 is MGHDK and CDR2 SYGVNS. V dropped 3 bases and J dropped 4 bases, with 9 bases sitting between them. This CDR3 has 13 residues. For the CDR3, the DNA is TGTGCCAGCAGTGACGCAGGGATCTATGGCTACACCTTC. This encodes CASSDAGIYGYTF.

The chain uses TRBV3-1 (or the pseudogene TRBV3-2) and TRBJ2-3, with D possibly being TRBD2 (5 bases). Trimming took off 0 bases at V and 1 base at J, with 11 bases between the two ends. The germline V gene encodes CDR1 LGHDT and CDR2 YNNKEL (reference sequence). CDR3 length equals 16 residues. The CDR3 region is CASSQEAGLRTDTQYF. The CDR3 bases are TGTGCCAGCAGCCAAGAGGCTGGACTCCGCACAGATACGCAGTATTTT.

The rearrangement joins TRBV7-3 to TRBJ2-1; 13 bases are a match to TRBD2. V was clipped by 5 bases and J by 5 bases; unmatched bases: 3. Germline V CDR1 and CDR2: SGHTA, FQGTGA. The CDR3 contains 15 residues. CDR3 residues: CASSTLAGGNNEQFF. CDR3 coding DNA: TGTGCCAGCAGCACACTAGCGGGAGGGAACAATGAGCAGTTCTTC.

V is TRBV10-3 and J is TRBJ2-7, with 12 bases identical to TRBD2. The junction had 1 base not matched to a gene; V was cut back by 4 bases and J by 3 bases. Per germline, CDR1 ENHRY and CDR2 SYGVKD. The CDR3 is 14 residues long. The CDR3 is CAISVLAGGYEQYF. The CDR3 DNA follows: TGTGCCATCAGTGTACTAGCGGGAGGCTACGAGCAGTACTTC.

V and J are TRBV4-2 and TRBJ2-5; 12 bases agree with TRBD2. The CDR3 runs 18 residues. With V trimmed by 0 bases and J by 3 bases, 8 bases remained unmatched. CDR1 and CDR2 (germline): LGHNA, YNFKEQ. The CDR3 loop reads CASSQELAGGPNKETQYF. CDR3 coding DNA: TGTGCCAGCAGCCAAGAACTAGCGGGAGGCCCAAATAAAGAGACCCAGTACTTC.

CDR3 in amino acids: CSASTPGGTTNEKLFF. The CDR3 DNA reads as TGCAGTGCTAGTACCCCAGGGGGAACAACTAATGAAAAACTGTTTTTT. The chain employs TRBV20-1 and TRBJ1-4; TRBD1 matches at 7 bases. Germline CDR1 DFQATT, CDR2 SNEGSKA (reference sequence). J gave up 0 bases and V 3 bases, and 7 bases lay outside the gene matches. The CDR3 has 16 amino acids.

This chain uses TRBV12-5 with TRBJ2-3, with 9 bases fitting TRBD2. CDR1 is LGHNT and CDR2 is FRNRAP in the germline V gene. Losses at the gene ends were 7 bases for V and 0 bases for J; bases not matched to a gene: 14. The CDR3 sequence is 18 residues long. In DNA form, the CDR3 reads TGTGCTAGTGCCCGACGGGCGGGAGGGCCCCAAAGCACAGATACGCAGTATTTT. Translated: CASARRAGGPQSTDTQYF.

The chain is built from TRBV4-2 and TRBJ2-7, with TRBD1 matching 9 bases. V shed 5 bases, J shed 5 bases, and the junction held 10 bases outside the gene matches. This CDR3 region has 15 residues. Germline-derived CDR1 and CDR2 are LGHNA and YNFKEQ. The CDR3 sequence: CASSSTGTGFNEQYF. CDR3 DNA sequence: TGTGCCAGCAGCTCCACCGGGACAGGGTTTAACGAGCAGTACTTC.

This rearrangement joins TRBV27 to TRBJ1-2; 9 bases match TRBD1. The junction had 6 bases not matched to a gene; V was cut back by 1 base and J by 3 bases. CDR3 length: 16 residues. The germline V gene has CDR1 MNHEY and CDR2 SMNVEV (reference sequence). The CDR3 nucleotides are TGTGCCAGCAGTTTATTGGGGGACAGGGATCACTATGGCTACACCTTC. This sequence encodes CASSLLGDRDHYGYTF.

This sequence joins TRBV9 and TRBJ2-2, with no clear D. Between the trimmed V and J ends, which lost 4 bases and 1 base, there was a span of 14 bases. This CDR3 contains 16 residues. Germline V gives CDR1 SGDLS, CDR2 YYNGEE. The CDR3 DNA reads TGTGCCAGCAGCTCAATAAATCTAGGGAACACCGGGGAGCTGTTTTTT. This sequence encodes CASSSINLGNTGELFF.

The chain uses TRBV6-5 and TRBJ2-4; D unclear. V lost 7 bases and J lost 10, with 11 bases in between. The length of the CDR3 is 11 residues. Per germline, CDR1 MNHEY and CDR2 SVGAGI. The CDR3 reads CASTHGSIQYF. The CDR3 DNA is TGTGCCAGCACCCACGGGTCTATTCAGTACTTC.

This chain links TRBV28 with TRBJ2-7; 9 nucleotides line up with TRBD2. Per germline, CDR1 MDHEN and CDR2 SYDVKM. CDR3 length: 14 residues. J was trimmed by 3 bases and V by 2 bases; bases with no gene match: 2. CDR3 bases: TGTGCCAGCAGTTTAAGCGGGAGGATCTACGAGCAGTACTTC. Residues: CASSLSGRIYEQYF.

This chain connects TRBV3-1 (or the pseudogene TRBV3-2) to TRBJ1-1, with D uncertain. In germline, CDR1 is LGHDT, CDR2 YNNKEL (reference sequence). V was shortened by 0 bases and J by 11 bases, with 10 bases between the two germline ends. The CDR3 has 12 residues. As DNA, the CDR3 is TGTGCCAGCAGCCAAGAGGGCAATAGGGCTTTCTTT. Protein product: CASSQEGNRAFF.